Detailed here is one TCR beta chain. The PCR ran on 60 Vbeta and 13 Jbeta primers. Data came from immunoSEQ multiplex PCR; TCRdb stores just in-frame clones and leaves some out. The sample holds roughly 230,000 clones, around 84% seen once. These data come from a study of cytomegalovirus exposure and HLA in healthy donors. Germline V gene sequence: CDR1 MGHRA, CDR2 YSYEKL. This CDR3 is 17 amino acids long. V trimming: 5 bases; J trimming: 4 bases; junction bases outside the gene matches: 10. The V call is TRBV4-1, the J call TRBJ1-3; 11 bases fit TRBD1. The sample was PBMCs. The receptor's source is a girl aged 2-10 years in good health and CMV-seronegative. DNA for the CDR3: TGCGCCAGCAGCAACTTCCCCCGGGACAGGGGGGGAAACACCATATATTTT. This translates into CASSNFPRDRGGNTIYF.